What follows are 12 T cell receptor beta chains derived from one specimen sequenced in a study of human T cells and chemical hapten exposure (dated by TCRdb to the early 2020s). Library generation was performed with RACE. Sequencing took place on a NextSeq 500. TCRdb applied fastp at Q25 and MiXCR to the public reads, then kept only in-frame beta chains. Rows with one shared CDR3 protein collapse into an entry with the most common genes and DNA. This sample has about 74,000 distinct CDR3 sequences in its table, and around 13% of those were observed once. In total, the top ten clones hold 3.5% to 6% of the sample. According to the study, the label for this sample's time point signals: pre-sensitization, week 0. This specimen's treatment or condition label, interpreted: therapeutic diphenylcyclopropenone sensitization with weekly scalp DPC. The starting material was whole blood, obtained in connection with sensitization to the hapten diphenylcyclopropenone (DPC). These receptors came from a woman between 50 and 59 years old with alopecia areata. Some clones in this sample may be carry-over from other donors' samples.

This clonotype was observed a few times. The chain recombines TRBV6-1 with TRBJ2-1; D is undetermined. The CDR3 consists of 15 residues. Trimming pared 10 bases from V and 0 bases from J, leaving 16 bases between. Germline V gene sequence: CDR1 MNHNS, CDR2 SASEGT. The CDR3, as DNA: TGTGCCACCGGTCAGAGAAAATCCTCCTACAATGAGCAGTTCTTC. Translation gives CATGQRKSSYNEQFF.

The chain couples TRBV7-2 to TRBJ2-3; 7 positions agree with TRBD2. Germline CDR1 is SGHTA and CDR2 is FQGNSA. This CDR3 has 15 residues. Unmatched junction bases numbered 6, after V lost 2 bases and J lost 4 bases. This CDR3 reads CASSLRQGGADTQYF. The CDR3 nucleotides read TGTGCCAGCAGCTTAAGGCAGGGAGGGGCAGATACGCAGTATTTT.

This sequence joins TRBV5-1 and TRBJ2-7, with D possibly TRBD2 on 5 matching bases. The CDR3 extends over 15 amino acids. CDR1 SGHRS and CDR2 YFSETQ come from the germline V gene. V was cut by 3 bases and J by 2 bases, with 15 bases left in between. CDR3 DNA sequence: TGCGCCAGCAGCTCCGATAGCGCGCAAGCCTACGAGCAGTACTTC. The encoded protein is CASSSDSAQAYEQYF.

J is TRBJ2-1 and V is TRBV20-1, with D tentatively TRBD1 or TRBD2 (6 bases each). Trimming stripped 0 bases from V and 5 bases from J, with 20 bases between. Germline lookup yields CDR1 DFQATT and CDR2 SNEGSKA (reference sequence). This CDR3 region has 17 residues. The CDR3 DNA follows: TGCAGTGCTAGAGATCCGGGGGCGGCTCGGGCCAACAATGAGCAGTTCTTC. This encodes CSARDPGAARANNEQFF.

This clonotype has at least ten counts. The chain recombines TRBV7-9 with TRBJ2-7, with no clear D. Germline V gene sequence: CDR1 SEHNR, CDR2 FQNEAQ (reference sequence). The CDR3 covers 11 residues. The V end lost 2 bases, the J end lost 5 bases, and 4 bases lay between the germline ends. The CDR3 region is CASSLRDEQYF. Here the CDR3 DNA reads TGTGCCAGCAGCTTAAGGGACGAGCAGTACTTC. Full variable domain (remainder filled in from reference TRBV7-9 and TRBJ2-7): DTGVSQNPRHKITKRGQNVTFRCDPISEHNRLYWYRQTLGQGPEFLTYFQNEAQLEKSRLLSDRFSAERPKGSFSTLEIQRTEQGDSAMYLCASSLRDEQYFGPGTRLTVT.

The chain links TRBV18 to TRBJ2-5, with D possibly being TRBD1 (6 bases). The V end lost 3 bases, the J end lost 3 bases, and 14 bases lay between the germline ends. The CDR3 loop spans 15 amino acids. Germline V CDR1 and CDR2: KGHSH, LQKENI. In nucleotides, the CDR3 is TGTGCCAGCTCACCCCGGTATGCAGGGGAAGAGACCCAGTACTTC. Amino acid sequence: CASSPRYAGEETQYF.

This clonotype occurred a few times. In DNA, the CDR3 is TGTGCCATCAACCCCGGGACTAGCGGGAACAATGAGCAGTTCTTC. As protein: CAINPGTSGNNEQFF. The V gene is TRBV10-3, the J gene TRBJ2-1, with 13 bases matching TRBD2. Germline lookup yields CDR1 ENHRY and CDR2 SYGVKD. Trimming took 7 bases from V and 5 from J; bases not matched to a gene: 5. The CDR3 loop spans 15 amino acids.

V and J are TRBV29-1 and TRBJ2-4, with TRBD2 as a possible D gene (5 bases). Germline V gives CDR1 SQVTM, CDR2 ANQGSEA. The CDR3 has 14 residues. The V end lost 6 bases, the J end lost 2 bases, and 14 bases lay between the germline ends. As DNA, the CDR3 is TGCAGCGTACGGAGTTACGGGACCAAAAACATTCAGTACTTC. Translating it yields CSVRSYGTKNIQYF.

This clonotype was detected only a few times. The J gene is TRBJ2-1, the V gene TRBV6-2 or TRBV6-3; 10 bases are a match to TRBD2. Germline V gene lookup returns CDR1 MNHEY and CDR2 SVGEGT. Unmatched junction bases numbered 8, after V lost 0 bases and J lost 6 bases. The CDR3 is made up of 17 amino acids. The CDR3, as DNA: TGTGCCAGCAGTTACTCGAGAAGCGGGAGGGCTCTCAATGAGCAGTTCTTC. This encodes CASSYSRSGRALNEQFF.

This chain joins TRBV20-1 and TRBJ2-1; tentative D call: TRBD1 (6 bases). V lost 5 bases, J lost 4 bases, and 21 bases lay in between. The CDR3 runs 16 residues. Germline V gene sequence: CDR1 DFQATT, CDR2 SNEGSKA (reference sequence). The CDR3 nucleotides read TGCAGTGCTGATCCCGGGACACCGACCATTTACAATGAGCAGTTCTTC. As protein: CSADPGTPTIYNEQFF.

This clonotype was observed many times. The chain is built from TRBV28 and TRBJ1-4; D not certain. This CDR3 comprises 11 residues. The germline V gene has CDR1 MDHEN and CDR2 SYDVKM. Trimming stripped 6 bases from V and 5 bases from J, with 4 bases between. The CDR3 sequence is CASRGNEKLFF. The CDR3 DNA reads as TGTGCCAGCAGGGGGAATGAAAAACTGTTTTTT.

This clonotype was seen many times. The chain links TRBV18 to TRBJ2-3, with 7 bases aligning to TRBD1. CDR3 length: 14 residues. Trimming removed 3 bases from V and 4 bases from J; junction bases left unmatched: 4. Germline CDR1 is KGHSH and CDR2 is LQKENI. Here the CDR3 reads CASSPGQDSDTQYF. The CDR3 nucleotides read TGTGCCAGCTCACCCGGACAGGACTCAGATACGCAGTATTTT.